Detailed here is one TCR beta chain. The antigen is undetermined. Germline V gene lookup returns CDR1 SGHRS and CDR2 YFSETQ. V was clipped by 4 bases and J by 7 bases; unmatched bases: 11. The CDR3 length is 14 residues. The data are from a study of OX40 agonist ivuxolimab in advanced cancers. Findings of the study overall: Expansion of clones was among the lowest in partial responders at 0.1-3.0 mg/kg.

Libraries were prepared by immunoSEQ multiplex PCR; TCRdb keeps only in-frame clonotypes and omits some of them. The table records roughly 64,000 clones, roughly 85% of them present only once. Specimen: CD4+ or CD8+ T cells sorted from blood, collected in a trial of the OX40 agonist ivuxolimab. The J gene is TRBJ2-7, the V gene TRBV5-1, with 7 bases lining up with TRBD1. The receptor was isolated from an adult with an advanced solid tumor such as melanoma, head and neck, liver or kidney cancer. This chain's CDR3 is CASSVQGPRGEQYF. CDR3 sequence (DNA): TGCGCCAGCAGCGTACAGGGGCCTAGGGGGGAGCAGTACTTC.